This T cell receptor beta chain was identified during a study of graft-versus-host responses after intestinal transplantation. Findings and caveats of the study: Graft-versus-host to host-versus-graft clonal ratios in allografts were high in patients with graft-donor T cell macrochimerism. GvH clones detected in recipient marrow included some appearing first in ileum or blood.

Here immunoSEQ multiplex PCR was the method, and the copy in TCRdb shows in-frame clones only, minus some. The table shows 20,000 to 25,000 clones, with under 50% occurring only once. Researchers placed approximately 200,000 CFSE-labeled responder cells in culture with approximately 200,000 irradiated, violet-dye-labeled stimulator cells. Upon completion of the reaction, proliferating CFSE-low responders, both CD3+CD4+ and CD3+CD8+, were sorted. Material: alloreactive CD4+ T cells from a mixed lymphocyte reaction culture, obtained before intestinal transplant. The subset here: CFSE-low proliferating T cells sorted from roughly six-day pre-transplant mixed lymphocyte reaction (GvH or HvG direction). The clonotype comes from a human patient who received an intestinal transplant.

This CDR3 reads CASSPLRNSYEQYF. The CDR3 region has the DNA TGTGCCAGCTCACCACTTCGTAACAGCTACGAGCAGTACTTC. V gene TRBV18 combines with J gene TRBJ2-5; no firm D call. The end of the DNA is better explained by TRBJ2-7, so the J call may be wrong. This CDR3 spans 14 amino acids. Germline V CDR1 and CDR2: KGHSH, LQKENI.